This passage covers 17 T cell receptor beta chains from one sample sequenced in a study of Ad26.COV2.S vaccination and SARS-CoV-2 variants. Clones were sequenced by immunoSEQ multiplex PCR, and TCRdb holds only the in-frame ones, with some missing. The table has just over 350,000 clones, 92% seen once. The sample in question was peripheral blood, obtained after recovery from COVID-19. The source is a human donor who had recovered from COVID-19.

This chain uses TRBV3-1 (or the pseudogene TRBV3-2) with TRBJ2-7; 9 positions agree with TRBD2. The J segment lost 2 bases and the V segment lost 0 bases, leaving 14 bases of the junction unmatched. CDR1 and CDR2 from the germline V gene are LGHDT and YNNKEL (reference sequence). The length of the CDR3 is 19 residues. CDR3 amino acids: CASSQEGGFSGGPPYEQYF. The CDR3 DNA reads as TGTGCCAGCAGCCAAGAGGGCGGATTTAGCGGGGGCCCTCCCTACGAGCAGTACTTC.

V and J are TRBV6-2 or TRBV6-3 and TRBJ1-2; D possibly corresponds to TRBD1 (5 bases). This CDR3 contains 15 residues. The ends were cut back, 6 bases at V and 0 bases at J, with 14 bases in the middle. Per the germline V gene, CDR1 is MNHEY and CDR2 is SVGEGT. In nucleotides, the CDR3 is TGTGCCAGCAGCTCCGGGGGGGACCCTAACTATGGCTACACCTTC. Translation gives CASSSGGDPNYGYTF.

The V call is TRBV3-1 (or the pseudogene TRBV3-2), the J call TRBJ2-2, with TRBD1 as a possible D gene (5 bases). The V gene lost 0 bases and the J gene lost 3 bases, with 17 bases spanning the gap. CDR1 and CDR2 (germline): LGHDT, YNNKEL (reference sequence). This CDR3 has 18 amino acids. This chain's CDR3 is CASSQDRKRQTHTGELFF. The CDR3 DNA reads as TGTGCCAGCAGCCAAGATAGGAAGAGACAGACTCACACCGGGGAGCTGTTTTTT.

V is TRBV5-6 and J is TRBJ2-7, with no clear D. Looked up from germline, CDR1 is SGHDT and CDR2 is YYEEEE. V was shortened by 4 bases and J by 3 bases, with 8 bases between the two germline ends. This CDR3 is built from 12 residues. This CDR3 is CASSRGGYEQYF. The CDR3, as DNA: TGTGCCAGCAGCCGCGGCGGCTACGAGCAGTACTTC.

The V and J genes are TRBV11-2 and TRBJ1-5; maybe TRBD1 (5 bases). This CDR3 contains 14 residues. Germline CDR1 is SGHAT and CDR2 is FQNNGV. V lost 5 bases and J lost 1, with 9 bases in between. The CDR3 bases are TGTGCCAGCAGCGTCCGGGACAGCAATCAGCCCCAGCATTTT. Amino acid sequence: CASSVRDSNQPQHF.

The rearrangement uses TRBV14 and TRBJ2-7; 7 nucleotides match TRBD1. The CDR3 spans 15 residues. V was clipped by 1 base and J by 0 bases; unmatched bases: 3. From germline, CDR1 is SGHDN and CDR2 FVKESK. CDR3 DNA: TGTGCCAGCAGCCAAGGAACAGGGGCCTCCTACGAGCAGTACTTC. It specifies CASSQGTGASYEQYF. Full variable domain (remainder filled in from reference TRBV14 and TRBJ2-7): EAGVTQFPSHSVIEKGQTVTLRCDPISGHDNLYWYRRVMGKEIKFLLHFVKESKQDESGMPNNRFLAERTGGTYSTLKVQPAELEDSGVYFCASSQGTGASYEQYFGPGTRLTVT.

The chain links TRBV4-2 to TRBJ1-1, with unresolved D. The CDR3 contains 15 residues. Trimming left V 1 base short and J 5 bases short, with 14 bases between. The germline V gene has CDR1 LGHNA and CDR2 YNFKEQ. The CDR3: CASSQGARSMTEAFF. CDR3 nucleotide sequence: TGTGCCAGCAGCCAAGGCGCCCGGAGTATGACTGAAGCTTTCTTT.

V gene TRBV18 combines with J gene TRBJ1-1; 11 nucleotides agree with TRBD1. This CDR3 is 14 amino acids long. Germline V gene sequence: CDR1 KGHSH, CDR2 LQKENI. J lost 5 bases, V lost 5 bases, and 4 bases had no gene match. CDR3 bases: TGTGCCAGCTCAGCGGGACAGGGGGTAACTGAAGCTTTCTTT. Translating it yields CASSAGQGVTEAFF.

The genes are TRBV2 and TRBJ2-2; either TRBD1 or TRBD2 may supply D (5 bases each). CDR3 length: 15 residues. Germline CDR1 SNHLY, CDR2 FYNNEI. V was cut by 1 base and J by 4 bases, with 10 bases left in between. CDR3 amino acids: CASSEGWDPTGELFF. Written as DNA, the CDR3 is TGTGCCAGCAGTGAAGGGTGGGACCCCACCGGGGAGCTGTTTTTT.

The CDR3 DNA follows: TGCGCCAGCAAAATAGCGGCACCAGAACCGAACACTGAAGCTTTCTTT. Translation: CASKIAAPEPNTEAFF. The rearrangement joins TRBV23-1 to TRBJ1-1, with D hard to call. TRBV23-1 is recorded as an ORF, its role being uncertain. The CDR3 loop spans 16 amino acids. Trimming took off 7 bases at V and 1 base at J, with 19 bases between the two ends.

As for this clone: Additional DNA sequences in this sample encode the identical CDR3. The CDR3 region is CASSPGGYEQYF. CDR3 nucleotides: TGTGCCAGCAGCCCGGGGGGCTACGAGCAGTACTTC. The gene calls are TRBV27 and TRBJ2-7; TRBD2 matches 7 bases. The CDR3 loop spans 12 amino acids. V lost 6 bases to trimming and J lost 3 bases; unmatched junction nucleotides: 2. Germline values: CDR1 MNHEY, CDR2 SMNVEV (reference sequence).

This sequence joins TRBV6-6 and TRBJ1-5; 8 bases agree with TRBD1. V shed 7 bases and J 8 bases; nucleotides not matched to a gene: 10. In germline, CDR1 is MNHNY, CDR2 SVGAGI (reference sequence). The CDR3 runs to 14 residues. The CDR3 here is CASKGQAAVEPQHF. DNA of the CDR3: TGTGCCAGCAAGGGACAGGCCGCGGTCGAGCCCCAGCATTTT.

The chain is built from TRBV6-6 and TRBJ2-7; D might be TRBD1 (5 bases). Germline V gives CDR1 MNHNY, CDR2 SVGAGI (reference sequence). The ends were cut back, 0 bases at V and 2 bases at J, with 14 bases in the middle. The CDR3 sequence is 16 residues long. CDR3 region: CASSYSGSGSPYEQYF. The CDR3 nucleotides are TGTGCCAGCAGTTACTCAGGGTCAGGGTCCCCCTACGAGCAGTACTTC.

This chain uses TRBV28 with TRBJ1-6; tentatively, D is TRBD1 (5 bases). Germline loops: CDR1 MDHEN, CDR2 SYDVKM. The CDR3 sequence is 16 residues long. The ends were cut back, 7 bases at V and 9 bases at J, with 22 bases in the middle. This CDR3 is CASILTTGGITSPLHF. CDR3 DNA sequence: TGTGCCAGCATCTTAACCACGGGGGGGATCACTTCACCCCTCCACTTT.

V is TRBV4-2 and J is TRBJ2-2; D perhaps matches TRBD2 (7 bases). Trimming stripped 2 bases from V and 7 bases from J, with 20 bases between. Germline V gene data show CDR1 as LGHNA and CDR2 as YNFKEQ. CDR3 length equals 17 residues. CDR3: CASSQWGRGGKVGELFF. The CDR3 DNA follows: TGTGCCAGCAGCCAATGGGGCAGGGGAGGGAAAGTCGGGGAGCTGTTTTTT.

The rearrangement uses TRBV5-1 and TRBJ2-7; TRBD1 aligns across 9 bases. In germline, CDR1 is SGHRS, CDR2 YFSETQ. V was pared by 2 bases and J by 3 bases, with 3 bases of the junction left unmatched. The CDR3 sequence is 14 residues long. The CDR3 DNA sequence: TGCGCCAGCAGCTTAAGGGACAGGGTCTACGAGCAGTACTTC. It specifies CASSLRDRVYEQYF.

The chain is built from TRBV2 and TRBJ1-2; D is perhaps TRBD1 (6 bases). This CDR3 spans 15 amino acids. V was clipped by 2 bases and J by 0 bases, with 10 bases between them. Germline V gene lookup returns CDR1 SNHLY and CDR2 FYNNEI. The CDR3 sequence: CASSEPGASNYGYTF. The CDR3 nucleotides are TGTGCCAGCAGTGAACCGGGGGCTTCTAACTATGGCTACACCTTC.